One T cell receptor (beta chain) is described in this entry. The antigen remains unidentified. The CDR3 contains 15 residues. The germline gives CDR1 SEHNR, CDR2 FQNEAQ (reference sequence). TCRdb re-called the 5' RACE reads; every CDR3 protein appears as one record, without DNA. The sample has over 150,000 distinct CDR3 sequences, and its top ten clones hold 37%. The data derive from a study of T cells expressing NK-cell markers. Overall study findings and caveats: HCMV specificity was not established for the expanded NKG2C+ T cell clones. For a handful of donors, these clonotypes were likewise the leading ones in the CD3+CD56-NKG2C+ fraction.

The clonotype comes from a woman in her forties or fifties in good health. Specimen: blood T cells: a sorted CD56 or NKG2C T cell subset, CD4+ or CD8+ T cells, or bulk PBMC T cells (not recorded which). The J gene is TRBJ2-1, the V gene TRBV7-9; TCRdb's D gene call, TRBD2, goes unchecked for lack of DNA. CDR3 in amino acids: CASSRGLAGRNEQFF. The full variable domain, with the rest looked up from reference TRBV7-9 and TRBJ2-1, is DTGVSQNPRHKITKRGQNVTFRCDPISEHNRLYWYRQTLGQGPEFLTYFQNEAQLEKSRLLSDRFSAERPKGSFSTLEIQRTEQGDSAMYLCASSRGLAGRNEQFFGPGTRLTVL.